Below are 11 T cell receptor beta chains sequenced from a single sample in a study of T cell repertoires in cytomegalovirus infection. TCRdb itself ran the reads through MiXCR, one entry per CDR3 protein. This table holds hundreds of thousands of distinct CDR3 sequences, 33% found once. Their antigen targets remain unknown. Here the sequenced sample was cultured PBMCs, taken from culture after CMV antigen stimulation. These receptors were taken from a human donor in good health (CMV status not recorded). Some clones in this sample may be carry-over from other donors' samples.

The V and J genes are TRBV7-8 and TRBJ2-3; no definite D call. Trimming took 0 bases from V and 8 from J, leaving 15 bases between them. The CDR3 runs to 15 residues. The germline V gene has CDR1 SGHVS and CDR2 FQNEAQ. The CDR3 nucleotides read TGTGCCAGCAGCTTAGCGGTGTCTAGACCCACTACGCAGTATTTT. Its translation: CASSLAVSRPTTQYF.

The CDR3 here is CAIKREAGVLYEQYF. DNA for the CDR3: TGTGCCATCAAGCGGGAGGCAGGGGTTCTCTACGAGCAGTACTTC. The chain uses TRBV10-3 and TRBJ2-7, with 9 bases aligning to TRBD2. Germline-derived CDR1 and CDR2 are ENHRY and SYGVKD. Germline trimming cut 7 bases from V and 3 bases from J; bases unmatched to any gene: 10. CDR3 length equals 15 residues.

The chain combines TRBV12-3 or TRBV12-4 with TRBJ2-3; D is possibly TRBD2 (5 bases). The CDR3 has 13 residues. Trimming pared 9 bases from V and 1 base from J, leaving 11 bases between. The CDR3 protein is CASRKEGTDTQYF. CDR3 DNA: TGTGCCAGTCGGAAGGAGGGCACAGATACGCAGTATTTT.

V usage is TRBV12-5 and J usage is TRBJ2-1, with 7 bases fitting TRBD1. V lost 1 base, J lost 2 bases, and 2 bases stayed unmatched. CDR3 length equals 15 residues. CDR1 and CDR2 (germline): LGHNT, FRNRAP. This chain's CDR3 is CASGLGGGAYNEQFF. CDR3 nucleotides: TGTGCTAGTGGTTTGGGAGGGGGCGCCTACAATGAGCAGTTCTTC.

The chain recombines TRBV6-2 or TRBV6-3 with TRBJ2-1, with D perhaps TRBD1 or TRBD2 (8 bases each). The CDR3 has 17 residues. Germline V gives CDR1 MNHEY, CDR2 SVGEGT. Trimming stripped 2 bases from V and 5 bases from J, with 19 bases between. CDR3 amino acids: CASSYLQGAGGHNEQFF. CDR3 nucleotide sequence: TGTGCCAGCAGTTACCTCCAGGGGGCGGGAGGCCACAATGAGCAGTTCTTC.

This clonotype was seen repeatedly, ten times or more. J is TRBJ2-7 and V is TRBV7-2; no definite D call. CDR3 size: 15 residues. Germline CDR1 reads SGHTA; CDR2 reads FQGNSA. Trimming shortened V by 1 base and J by 0 bases, and 10 bases separated the two germline ends. The CDR3 DNA is TGTGCCAGCAGCTTAGGGCAGGAGAGCTCCTACGAGCAGTACTTC. It translates to CASSLGQESSYEQYF. The full variable domain, with the rest looked up from reference TRBV7-2 and TRBJ2-7, is GAGVSQSPSNKVTEKGKDVELRCDPISGHTALYWYRQSLGQGLEFLIYFQGNSAPDKSGLPSDRFSAERTGGSVSTLTIQRTQQEDSAVYLCASSLGQESSYEQYFGPGTRLTVT.

This clonotype was picked up many times. The chain combines TRBV7-8 with TRBJ2-7; no clear D gene. The CDR3 covers 16 residues. Germline loops: CDR1 SGHVS, CDR2 FQNEAQ. The V end was cut by 1 base, the J end by 2 bases, with 15 bases between. CDR3 residues: CASSLEGWVNPYEQYF. The CDR3 DNA reads as TGTGCCAGCAGCTTAGAGGGCTGGGTAAACCCCTACGAGCAGTACTTC.

This chain connects TRBV6-4 to TRBJ2-3; a weak D match, TRBD2 (6 bases). Germline CDR1 and CDR2: MRHNA and SNTAGT. This CDR3 is built from 13 residues. V lost 2 bases and J lost 5, with 8 bases in between. The CDR3 here is CASSDRGGDTQYF. The CDR3 region has the DNA TGTGCCAGCAGTGACAGGGGAGGAGATACGCAGTATTTT.

The rearrangement joins TRBV20-1 to TRBJ1-5; TRBD1 might be the D (6 bases). The germline V and J ends were trimmed by 0 bases and 1 base, with 10 bases remaining between them. Looked up from germline, CDR1 is DFQATT and CDR2 is SNEGSKA (reference sequence). The CDR3 runs 15 residues. The chain's CDR3 is CSAREPGVSNQPQHF. Written as DNA, the CDR3 is TGCAGTGCTAGAGAACCAGGGGTGAGCAATCAGCCCCAGCATTTT.

The gene calls are TRBV15 and TRBJ2-7, with D possibly matching TRBD2 (6 bases). With 1 base removed from V and 0 bases from J, the gap between germline ends came to 7 bases. The germline V gene has CDR1 LNHNV and CDR2 YYDKDF (reference sequence). The CDR3 is made up of 14 amino acids. The CDR3 loop reads CATSRGDFSYEQYF. CDR3 in DNA: TGTGCCACCAGCAGAGGGGACTTCTCCTACGAGCAGTACTTC.

CDR3 DNA sequence: TGTGCCAGCAGCCCTGCCTTCGGACCAAACACCGGGGAGCTGTTTTTT. Translating gives CASSPAFGPNTGELFF. The J gene is TRBJ2-2, the V gene TRBV7-6; D is unresolved. The germline CDR1 and CDR2 sequences are SGHVS and FNYEAQ. CDR3 length: 16 residues. Trimming stripped 5 bases from V and 2 bases from J, with 15 bases between.